In its sample, the clone carrying this TCR beta chain was seen many times. Its target is unknown. These data come from a study of T cells in Graves' hyperthyroidism and ophthalmopathy. Across the study: Blood was drawn when the patient was first diagnosed and still untreated.

Broader study findings: Most thyroid clonotypes with frequency above 0.001 were detected in blood.

There were TCR beta CDR3 regions amplified from RNA transcripts. Primed by the HTBI set, a first-round RT-PCR was run on the TCR CDR3. Using its own MiXCR run on the multiplex PCR reads, TCRdb lists one record per CDR3 protein. Seen here are 600,000 to 900,000 distinct CDR3 sequences, roughly 15% observed once, and the top ten hold around 8%. V lost 3 bases, J lost 3 bases, and 18 bases lay in between. The CDR3 covers 17 residues. The germline gives CDR1 KGHSH, CDR2 LQKENI. The sample consisted of blood. J is TRBJ2-1 and V is TRBV18; D gene uncertain. The TCR sequence derives from a man younger than 30 with Graves' hyperthyroidism. The CDR3 DNA reads TGTGCCAGCTCACCCTTTCTCTCGGAGCACATCTACAATGAGCAGTTCTTC. Translating gives CASSPFLSEHIYNEQFF.